This T cell receptor beta chain was retrieved from a study of T cells in Graves' hyperthyroidism and ophthalmopathy. Overall study: Peripheral blood was taken when the disease was first diagnosed, before any treatment began.

Uncontrolled infection, other autoimmune disease, pregnancy or lactation disqualified patients from enrolment. Germline values: CDR1 SGHTA, CDR2 FQGNSA. The CDR3 covers 12 residues. Deletions cut 3 bases from V and 9 bases from J, with 11 bases between. Regions amplified from RNA transcripts were the TCR beta CDR3 regions. First-round RT-PCR targeting the TCR CDR3 was performed with the HTBI primer set. TCRdb reprocessed the multiplex PCR reads with MiXCR, giving one entry per CDR3 protein. In the table there are roughly 420,000 distinct CDR3 sequences, more than 15% of which are singletons. This sequence was found in a woman aged 18-29 years with Graves' hyperthyroidism. The rearrangement joins TRBV7-2 to TRBJ2-5, with D possibly matching TRBD2 (6 bases). Sequencing used blood. The CDR3 DNA sequence: TGTGCCAGCAGCTTGGGGAGGACATCCCAGTACTTC. It translates to CASSLGRTSQYF.